These T cell receptor beta chains were read from a single sample in a study of blood T cell repertoires in COVID-19. TCRdb's table, derived via immunoSEQ multiplex PCR, lists solely in-frame clones and lacks some. The sample contains tens of thousands of clones, 75% to 85% of which appear only once. The source material was peripheral blood. These receptors came from a man in his 60s with acute or convalescent COVID-19. Both conserved end residues are part of each CDR3. D genes are given only for firm matches. The size entry is marked missing in some rows and otherwise reads once, few, many or a size class.

TRBJ2-7,TRBV5-4,TRBD1,.,TGTGCCAGCAGCTCCCGGACAGGGCGCAACGAGCAGTACTTC,CASSSRTGRNEQYF
TRBJ2-1,TRBV27,TRBD1,.,TGTGCCAGCAGTCCCCCCCGGACAGGCAGCTCCTACAATGAGCAGTTCTTC,CASSPPRTGSSYNEQFF
TRBJ1-5,TRBV7-9,.,few,TGTGCCAGCAGCTCATCGGGAGGATATCAGCCCCAGCATTTT,CASSSSGGYQPQHF
TRBJ1-2,TRBV19,TRBD1,.,TGTGCCAGTAGTCCTGGACAGGGCAGCTACACCTTC,CASSPGQGSYTF
TRBJ1-1,TRBV18,.,once,TGTGCCAGCTCTCTCTACGAGGGGAACACTGAAGCTTTCTTT,CASSLYEGNTEAFF
TRBJ1-4,TRBV2,TRBD1,.,TGTGCCAGCAGTGAAGGGCCAGGGGGCTGGGAAAAACTGTTTTTT,CASSEGPGGWEKLFF
TRBJ1-1,TRBV5-1,.,.,TGCGCCAGCAGCCTCCGGCGGGACACTGAAGCTTTCTTT,CASSLRRDTEAFF
TRBJ2-3,TRBV7-3,.,.,TGTGCCAGCAGCTTAACGCTCTCGGGGACACCCCCCACAGATACGCAGTATTTT,CASSLTLSGTPPTDTQYF
TRBJ2-2,TRBV30,.,.,TGTGCCTTCAGGGATCCCGGGGAGCTGTTTTTT,CAFRDPGELFF
TRBJ2-5,TRBV10-2,.,.,TGCGCCAGCAGTGTTGCGGGGGCGACCCAAGAGACCCAGTACTTC,CASSVAGATQETQYF
TRBJ2-5,TRBV6-6,TRBD2,.,TGTGCCAGCAGTCCGGGACTAGCGGGGGTTCGCTCGGTAGAGACCCAGTACTTC,CASSPGLAGVRSVETQYF
TRBJ1-6,TRBV7-9,TRBD1,.,TGTGCCAGCAGCTTAGTGTCAGGGGGTGATTCACCCCTCCACTTT,CASSLVSGGDSPLHF
TRBJ2-2,TRBV7-7,.,.,TGTGCCAGCAGCCCGGGGAACACCGGGGAGCTGTTTTTT,CASSPGNTGELFF
TRBJ2-6,TRBV5-6,.,once,TGTGCCAGCGGCCACTCTGGGGCCAACGTCCTGACTTTC,CASGHSGANVLTF